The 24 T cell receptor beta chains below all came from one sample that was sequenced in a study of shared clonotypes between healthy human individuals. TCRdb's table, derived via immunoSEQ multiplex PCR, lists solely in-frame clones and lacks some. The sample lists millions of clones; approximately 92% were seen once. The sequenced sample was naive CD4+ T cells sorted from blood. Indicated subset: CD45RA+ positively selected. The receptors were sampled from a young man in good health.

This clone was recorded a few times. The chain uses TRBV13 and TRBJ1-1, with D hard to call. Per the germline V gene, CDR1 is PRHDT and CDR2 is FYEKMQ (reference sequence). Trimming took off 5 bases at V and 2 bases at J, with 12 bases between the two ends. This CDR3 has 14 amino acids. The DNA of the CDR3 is TGTGCCAGCAGCCCCCCTTCAGCTAACACTGAAGCTTTCTTT. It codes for CASSPPSANTEAFF.

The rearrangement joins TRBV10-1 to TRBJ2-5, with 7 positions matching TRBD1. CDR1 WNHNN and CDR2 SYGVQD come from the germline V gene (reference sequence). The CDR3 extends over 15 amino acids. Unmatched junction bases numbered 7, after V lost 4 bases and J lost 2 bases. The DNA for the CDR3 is TGCGCCAGCAGTGGGGGACAGACCATGCAAGAGACCCAGTACTTC. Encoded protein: CASSGGQTMQETQYF.

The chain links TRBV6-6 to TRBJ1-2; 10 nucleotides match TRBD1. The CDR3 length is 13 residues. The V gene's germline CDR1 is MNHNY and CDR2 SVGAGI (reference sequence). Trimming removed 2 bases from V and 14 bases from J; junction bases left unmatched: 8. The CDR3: CASSYTLTGGWTF. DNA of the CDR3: TGTGCCAGCAGTTACACCCTGACAGGGGGCTGGACCTTC.

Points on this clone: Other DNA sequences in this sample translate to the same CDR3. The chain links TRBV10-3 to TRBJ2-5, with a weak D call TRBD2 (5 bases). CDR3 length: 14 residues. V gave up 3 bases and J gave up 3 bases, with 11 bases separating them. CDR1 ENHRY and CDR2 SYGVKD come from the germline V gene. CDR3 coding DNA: TGTGCCATCAGTGACTCCCCGGGGAAAGAGACCCAGTACTTC. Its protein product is CAISDSPGKETQYF.

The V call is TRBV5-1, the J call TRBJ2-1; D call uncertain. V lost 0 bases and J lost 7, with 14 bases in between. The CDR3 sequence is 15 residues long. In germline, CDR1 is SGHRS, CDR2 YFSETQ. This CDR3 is CASSLAGQELNEQFF. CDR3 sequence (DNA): TGCGCCAGCAGCTTGGCAGGCCAGGAGTTAAATGAGCAGTTCTTC. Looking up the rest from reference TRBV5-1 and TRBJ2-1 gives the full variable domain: KAGVTQTPRYLIKTRGQQVTLSCSPISGHRSVSWYQQTPGQGLQFLFEYFSETQRNKGNFPGRFSGRQFSNSRSEMNVSTLELGDSALYLCASSLAGQELNEQFFGPGTRLTVL.

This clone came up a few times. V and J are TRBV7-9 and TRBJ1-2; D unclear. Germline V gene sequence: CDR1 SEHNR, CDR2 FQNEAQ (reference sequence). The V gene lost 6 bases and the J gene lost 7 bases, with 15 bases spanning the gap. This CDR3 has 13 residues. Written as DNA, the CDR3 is TGTGCCAGCAGTCAGGAGACGGGGTCTGGCTACACCTTC. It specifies CASSQETGSGYTF.

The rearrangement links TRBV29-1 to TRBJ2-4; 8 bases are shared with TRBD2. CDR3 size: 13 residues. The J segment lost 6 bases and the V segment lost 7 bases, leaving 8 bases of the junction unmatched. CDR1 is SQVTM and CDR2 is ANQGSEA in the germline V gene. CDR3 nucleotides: TGCAGCGGACAGCGGGAGTCGGGAAACATTCAGTACTTC. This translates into CSGQRESGNIQYF.

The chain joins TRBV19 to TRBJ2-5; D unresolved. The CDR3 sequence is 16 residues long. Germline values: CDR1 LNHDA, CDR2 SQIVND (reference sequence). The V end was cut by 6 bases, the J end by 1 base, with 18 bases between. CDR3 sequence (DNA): TGTGCCAGTAGATCCCCTTCCCGCAGTTCCCAAGAGACCCAGTACTTC. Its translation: CASRSPSRSSQETQYF.

CDR3 in DNA: TGTGCCACGGCGGACAGGGCTCAGCCCCAGCATTTT. This codes for CATADRAQPQHF. The chain links TRBV28 to TRBJ1-5; the match to TRBD1 covers 8 bases. V lost 10 bases, J lost 6 bases, and 5 bases stayed unmatched. This CDR3 is built from 12 residues. Germline CDR1 is MDHEN and CDR2 is SYDVKM.

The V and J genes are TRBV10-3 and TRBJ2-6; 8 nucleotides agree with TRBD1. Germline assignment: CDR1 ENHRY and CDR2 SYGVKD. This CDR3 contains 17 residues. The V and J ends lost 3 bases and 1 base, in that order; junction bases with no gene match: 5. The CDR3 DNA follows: TGTGCCATCAGTGAAAACAGGGGGAATTCTGGGGCCAACGTCCTGACTTTC. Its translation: CAISENRGNSGANVLTF.

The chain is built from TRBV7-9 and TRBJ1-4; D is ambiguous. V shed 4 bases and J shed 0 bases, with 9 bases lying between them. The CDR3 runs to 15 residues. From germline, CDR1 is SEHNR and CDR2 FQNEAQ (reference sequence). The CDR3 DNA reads TGTGCCAGCAGCTCGACTTCTGCAACTAATGAAAAACTGTTTTTT. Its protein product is CASSSTSATNEKLFF. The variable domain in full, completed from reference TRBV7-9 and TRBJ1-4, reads DTGVSQNPRHKITKRGQNVTFRCDPISEHNRLYWYRQTLGQGPEFLTYFQNEAQLEKSRLLSDRFSAERPKGSFSTLEIQRTEQGDSAMYLCASSSTSATNEKLFFGSGTQLSVL.

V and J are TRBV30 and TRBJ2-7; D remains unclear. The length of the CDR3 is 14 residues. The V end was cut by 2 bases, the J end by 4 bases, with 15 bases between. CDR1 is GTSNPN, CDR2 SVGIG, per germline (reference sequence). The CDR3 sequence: CAWSSGSPRYEQYF. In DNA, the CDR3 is TGTGCCTGGAGTTCAGGATCCCCTCGGTACGAGCAGTACTTC.

The CDR3 loop reads CAWSVLQGQGRSPLHF. The CDR3 DNA is TGTGCCTGGAGTGTACTCCAGGGACAGGGAAGATCACCCCTCCACTTT. The rearrangement uses TRBV30 and TRBJ1-6; 9 nucleotides align to TRBD1. After removal of 0 bases from V and 10 bases from J, the junction contained 10 bases not matched to a gene. The CDR3 contains 16 residues. Per the germline V gene, CDR1 is GTSNPN and CDR2 is SVGIG (reference sequence).

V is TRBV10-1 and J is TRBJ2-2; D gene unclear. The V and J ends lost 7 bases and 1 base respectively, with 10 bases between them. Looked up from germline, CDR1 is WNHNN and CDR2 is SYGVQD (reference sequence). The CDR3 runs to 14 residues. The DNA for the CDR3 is TGCGCCAGCAAGCCACAGATGAACACCGGGGAGCTGTTTTTT. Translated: CASKPQMNTGELFF.

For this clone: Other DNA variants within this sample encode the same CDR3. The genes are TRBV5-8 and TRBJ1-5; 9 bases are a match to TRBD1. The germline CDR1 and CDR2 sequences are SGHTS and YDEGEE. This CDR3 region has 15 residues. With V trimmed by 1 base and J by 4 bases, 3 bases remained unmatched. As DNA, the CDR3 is TGTGCCAGCAGCTTGCCGGGACAGGGAAATCAGCCCCAGCATTTT. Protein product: CASSLPGQGNQPQHF.

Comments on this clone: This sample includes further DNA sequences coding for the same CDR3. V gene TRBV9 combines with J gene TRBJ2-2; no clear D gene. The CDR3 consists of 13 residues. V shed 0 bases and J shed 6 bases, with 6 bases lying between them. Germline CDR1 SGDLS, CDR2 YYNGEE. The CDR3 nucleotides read TGTGCCAGCAGCGTAGTCGGTGCCGGGGAGCTGTTTTTT. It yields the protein CASSVVGAGELFF. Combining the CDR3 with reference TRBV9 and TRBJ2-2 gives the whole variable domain DSGVTQTPKHLITATGQRVTLRCSPRSGDLSVYWYQQSLDQGLQFLIQYYNGEERAKGNILERFSAQQFPDLHSELNLSSLELGDSALYFCASSVVGAGELFFGEGSRLTVL.

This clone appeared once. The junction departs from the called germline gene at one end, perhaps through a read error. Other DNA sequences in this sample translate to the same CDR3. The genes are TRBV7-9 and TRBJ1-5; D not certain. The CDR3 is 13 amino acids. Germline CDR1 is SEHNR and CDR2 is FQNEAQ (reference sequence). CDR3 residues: CASSLEVDQPQHF. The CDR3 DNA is TGTGCCAGCAGTTTAGAGGTTGATCAGCCCCAGCATTTT.

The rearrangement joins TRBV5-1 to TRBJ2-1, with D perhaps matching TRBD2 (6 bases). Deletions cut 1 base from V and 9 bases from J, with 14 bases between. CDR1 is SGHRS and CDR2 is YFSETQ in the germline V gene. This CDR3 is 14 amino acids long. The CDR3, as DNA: TGCGCCAGCAGCTTGATGGGGGGAACCGGTGAGCAGTTCTTC. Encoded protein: CASSLMGGTGEQFF.

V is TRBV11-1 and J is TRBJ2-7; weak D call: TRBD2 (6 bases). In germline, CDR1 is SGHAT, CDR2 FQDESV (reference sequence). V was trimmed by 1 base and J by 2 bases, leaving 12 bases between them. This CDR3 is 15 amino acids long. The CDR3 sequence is CASSLGGVTTYEQYF. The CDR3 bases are TGTGCCAGCAGCTTAGGCGGGGTTACTACCTACGAGCAGTACTTC.

CDR3 sequence reads: CASSLGENIQYF. The CDR3 bases are TGTGCCAGCAGCTTAGGGGAAAACATTCAGTACTTC. The chain recombines TRBV11-2 with TRBJ2-4; D is ambiguous. Trimming shortened V by 1 base and J by 5 bases, and 3 bases separated the two germline ends. CDR1 and CDR2 from the germline V gene are SGHAT and FQNNGV. This CDR3 contains 12 residues.

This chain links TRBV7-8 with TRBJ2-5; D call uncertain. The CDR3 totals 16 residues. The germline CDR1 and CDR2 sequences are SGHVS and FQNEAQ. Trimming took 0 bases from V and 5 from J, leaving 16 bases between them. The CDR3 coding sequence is TGTGCCAGCAGCTTAGCGGGTTCACTTCTCGGGGAGACCCAGTACTTC. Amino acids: CASSLAGSLLGETQYF.

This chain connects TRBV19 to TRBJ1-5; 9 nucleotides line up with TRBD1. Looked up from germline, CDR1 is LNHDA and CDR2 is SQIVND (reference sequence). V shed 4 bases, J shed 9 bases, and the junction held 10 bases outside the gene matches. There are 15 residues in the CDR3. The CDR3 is CASSTGTGNGMPQHF. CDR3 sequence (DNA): TGTGCCAGTAGTACCGGGACAGGGAACGGAATGCCCCAGCATTTT.

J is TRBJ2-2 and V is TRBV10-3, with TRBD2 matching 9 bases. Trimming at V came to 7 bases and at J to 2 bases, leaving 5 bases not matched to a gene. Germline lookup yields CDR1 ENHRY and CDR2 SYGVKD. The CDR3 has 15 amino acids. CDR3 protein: CAIKASGENTGELFF. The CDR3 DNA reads TGTGCCATCAAGGCTAGCGGGGAAAACACCGGGGAGCTGTTTTTT.

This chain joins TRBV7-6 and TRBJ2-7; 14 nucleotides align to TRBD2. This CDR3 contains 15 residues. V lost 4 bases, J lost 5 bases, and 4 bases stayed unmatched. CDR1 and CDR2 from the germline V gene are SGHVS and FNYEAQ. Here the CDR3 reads CASSSGLAGVHEQYF. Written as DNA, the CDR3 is TGTGCCAGCAGCTCGGGACTAGCGGGAGTACACGAGCAGTACTTC.